Listed below are T cell receptor beta chains from one sample, sequenced in a study of glioma-infiltrating T cells. Via MiXCR, TCRdb re-called the multiplex PCR reads, giving one row per CDR3 protein. The repertoire consists of 300,000 to 450,000 distinct CDR3 sequences, with 41% occurring once and the leading ten covering about 12%. Sequencing was done on a sample of glioma tissue, nonneoplastic brain tissue, or PBMCs (not recorded which). The receptors stem from a human donor with low-grade glioma or glioblastoma, undergoing nonglioma brain surgery, or in good health (not recorded which). Both conserved end residues are part of each CDR3. The D gene is left open where the match is weak. Only part of the rows carry a size: once, few, many, or a class if the clone is expanded.

.	17	TRBV27	many	TRBJ2-1	CASSFITFGGLDNEQFF	TGTGCCAGCAGTTTTATTACCTTCGGCGGGCTCGACAATGAGCAGTTCTTC
TRBD2	16	TRBV7-2	.	TRBJ2-1	CASSFLGGSPGNEQFF	TGTGCCAGCAGCTTTCTGGGCGGGAGTCCCGGCAATGAGCAGTTCTTC
TRBD2	14	TRBV20-1	.	TRBJ2-7	CSADGTSGSYEQCF	TGCAGTGCGGATGGGACTAGCGGGAGCTACGAGCAGTGCTTC
TRBD1	14	TRBV12-3/TRBV12-4	.	TRBJ1-5	CASSRDRPDQPQHF	TGTGCCAGCAGTAGGGACAGGCCGGATCAGCCCCAGCATTTT
.	18	TRBV5-1	.	TRBJ2-2	CASTAVPEIPLNTGELFF	TGCGCCAGCACCGCCGTTCCCGAAATTCCCCTAAACACCGGGGAGCTGTTTTTT
.	15	TRBV6-6	.	TRBJ2-3	CASSYEFARTDTQYF	TGTGCCAGCAGTTACGAGTTCGCCAGGACAGATACGCAGTATTTT
.	20	TRBV20-1	.	TRBJ2-7	CSARVALTLLWGSNPYEQYF	TGCAGTGCTAGAGTAGCCCTCACCCTTTTATGGGGGAGTAACCCCTACGAGCAGTACTTC
.	14	TRBV20-1	few	TRBJ2-7	CSATPSALSYEQYF	TGCAGTGCTACCCCAAGCGCCTTATCCTACGAGCAGTACTTC
.	15	TRBV6-2/TRBV6-3	.	TRBJ2-2	CASSYPDPGDGELFF	TGTGCCAGCAGTTATCCCGACCCGGGCGACGGGGAGCTGTTTTTT
.	16	TRBV27	.	TRBJ2-2	CASTYTGSANTVELFF	TGTGCCAGCACCTACACAGGGTCCGCGAACACCGTGGAGCTGTTTTTT
.	18	TRBV7-9	.	TRBJ1-3	CSSSLGGRGYDTGNTIYF	TGTTCCAGCAGCTTAGGGGGAAGGGGCTATGATACTGGAAACACCATATATTTT
.	14	TRBV20-1	few	TRBJ2-3	CSASKASDTDTQYF	TGCAGTGCTAGTAAGGCTAGCGACACAGATACGCAGTATTTT
TRBD1	15	TRBV20-1	.	TRBJ1-1	CSARDPLQGATEAFF	TGCAGTGCTAGAGATCCCCTACAGGGGGCGACTGAAGCTTTCTTT
.	18	TRBV20-1	.	TRBJ2-1	CSARDRSSGVPSYNEQFF	TGCAGTGCTAGAGATCGGAGTAGCGGCGTCCCCTCCTACAATGAGCAGTTCTTC
.	16	TRBV6-2/TRBV6-3	few	TRBJ2-1	CASRSIAFGSYNEQFF	TGTGCCAGCAGAAGCATAGCATTCGGCTCCTACAATGAGCAGTTCTTC
.	15	TRBV27	.	TRBJ2-3	CASSSRGRRTDKQYF	TGTGCCAGCAGTTCCCGGGGGAGGCGCACAGATAAGCAGTATTTT
.	14	TRBV4-1	.	TRBJ1-4	CASSQGITNEKLFF	TGCGCCAGCAGCCAAGGGATAACTAATGAAAAACTGTTTTTT
.	15	TRBV6-5	once	TRBJ2-3	CASSTLARRTDTQYF	TGTGCCAGCAGTACCCTAGCAAGAAGGACAGATACGCAGTATTTT
TRBD1	15	TRBV7-9	.	TRBJ1-2	CASSAGTGTYYGYTF	TGTGCCAGCAGCGCCGGGACAGGGACGTACTATGGCTACACCTTC
TRBD1	18	TRBV28	few	TRBJ1-2	CASSSDPGTGVGGYGYTF	TGTGCCAGCAGTTCGGACCCCGGGACAGGTGTAGGTGGCTATGGCTACACCTTC
.	14	TRBV25-1	.	TRBJ1-3	CASGDLGKGNTIYF	TGTGCCAGCGGTGATCTGGGGAAAGGAAACACCATATATTTT
TRBD1	14	TRBV7-8	few	TRBJ2-6	CASSYIGTVRILTF	TGTGCCAGCAGTTATATCGGGACAGTCCGGATCCTGACTTTC
TRBD1	16	TRBV28	many	TRBJ1-1	CASRPPGQGSNNEAFF	TGTGCCAGCAGGCCTCCGGGACAGGGATCAAATAATGAAGCTTTCTTT
TRBD2	14	TRBV7-2	.	TRBJ2-7	CASRSSGRVYEQYF	TGTGCCAGCAGATCAAGCGGGAGGGTCTACGAGCAGTACTTC
.	15	TRBV28	few	TRBJ1-1	CASSLYTGRETEAFF	TGTGCCAGCAGTTTGTATACAGGGAGAGAAACTGAAGCTTTCTTT
TRBD2	15	TRBV3-1	few	TRBJ2-7	CASSQIAGVGYEQYF	TGTGCCAGCAGCCAAATAGCGGGAGTCGGCTACGAGCAGTACTTC